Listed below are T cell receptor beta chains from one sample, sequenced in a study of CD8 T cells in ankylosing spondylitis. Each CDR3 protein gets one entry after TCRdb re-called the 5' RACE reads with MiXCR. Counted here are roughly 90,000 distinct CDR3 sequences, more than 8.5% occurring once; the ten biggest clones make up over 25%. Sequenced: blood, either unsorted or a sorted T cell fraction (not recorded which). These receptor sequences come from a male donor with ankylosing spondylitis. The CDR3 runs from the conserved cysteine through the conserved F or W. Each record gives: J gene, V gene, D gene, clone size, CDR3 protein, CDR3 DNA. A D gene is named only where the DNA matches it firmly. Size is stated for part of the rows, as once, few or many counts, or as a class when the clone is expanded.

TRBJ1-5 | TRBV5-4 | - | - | CASSLDLGDQPQHF | TGTGCCAGCAGCTTGGACCTGGGGGATCAGCCCCAGCATTTT
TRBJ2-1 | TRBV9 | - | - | CASSTTSYNEQFF | TGTGCCAGCAGCACTACTAGTTACAATGAGCAGTTCTTC
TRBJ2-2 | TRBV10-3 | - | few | CAISEPGARDTGELFF | TGTGCCATCAGTGAACCGGGGGCGCGAGACACCGGGGAGCTGTTTTTT
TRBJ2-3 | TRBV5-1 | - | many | CASIETGLSTDTQYF | TGCGCCAGCATCGAGACAGGACTATCCACAGATACGCAGTATTTT
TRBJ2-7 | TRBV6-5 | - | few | CASSYSIAGNYEQYF | TGTGCCAGCAGTTACTCGATAGCAGGCAACTACGAGCAGTACTTC
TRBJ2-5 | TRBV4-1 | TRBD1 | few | CASSGDREETQYF | TGCGCCAGCAGCGGGGACAGGGAAGAGACCCAGTACTTC
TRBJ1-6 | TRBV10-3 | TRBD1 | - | CAISATGTSYNSPLHF | TGTGCCATCAGTGCGACAGGGACTTCCTATAATTCACCCCTCCACTTT
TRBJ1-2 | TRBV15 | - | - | CATTKSARTAYGYTF | TGTGCCACCACTAAATCCGCCCGGACAGCTTATGGCTACACCTTC
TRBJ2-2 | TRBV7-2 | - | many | CASSLGFRGELFF | TGTGCCAGCAGCTTAGGATTTCGCGGGGAGCTGTTTTTT
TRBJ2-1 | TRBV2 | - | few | CASSETAGPYNEQFF | TGTGCCAGCAGTGAAACAGCGGGTCCCTACAATGAGCAGTTCTTC
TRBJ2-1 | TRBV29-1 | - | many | CSVGANNEQFF | TGCAGCGTTGGGGCAAACAATGAGCAGTTCTTC